Following are 11 T cell receptor beta chains from one sample sequenced in a study of blood T cell repertoires in COVID-19. Repertoires were generated with immunoSEQ multiplex PCR, while TCRdb's copy carries only in-frame clones and drops some. The data hold around 96,000 clones, with 90% to 95% observed a single time. The sequenced sample was peripheral blood. These receptors were obtained from a human donor with active COVID-19. The donor label of this sample is uncertain.

The gene calls are TRBV6-5 and TRBJ2-1; 8 bases align to TRBD1. The CDR3 length is 15 residues. In germline, CDR1 is MNHEY, CDR2 SVGAGI. J gave up 2 bases and V 5 bases, and 5 bases lay outside the gene matches. For the CDR3, the DNA is TGTGCCAGCAGTCCCCAGGGGGCGACCTACAATGAGCAGTTCTTC. Protein: CASSPQGATYNEQFF.

The chain employs TRBV9 and TRBJ2-5; 12 nucleotides agree with TRBD1. Trimming took 4 bases from V and 2 from J; bases not matched to a gene: 6. CDR3 length: 16 residues. CDR1 and CDR2 from the germline V gene are SGDLS and YYNGEE. The CDR3 spells CASSLGTGGLQETQYF. CDR3 nucleotide sequence: TGTGCCAGCAGCTTGGGGACAGGGGGCCTACAAGAGACCCAGTACTTC.

J is TRBJ2-5 and V is TRBV4-1, with D unclear. Germline CDR1 is MGHRA and CDR2 is YSYEKL. V was pared by 3 bases and J by 4 bases, with 18 bases between. This CDR3 is built from 16 residues. The CDR3: CASSHKWFKAGETQYF. The CDR3 DNA reads TGCGCCAGCAGCCACAAATGGTTCAAGGCAGGAGAGACCCAGTACTTC.

This rearrangement joins TRBV19 to TRBJ2-5; D gene uncertain. CDR3 size: 15 residues. Germline assignment: CDR1 LNHDA and CDR2 SQIVND (reference sequence). The V gene lost 1 base and the J gene lost 2 bases, with 11 bases spanning the gap. DNA for the CDR3: TGTGCCAGTAGTATAGGTGGCGCGCGGCAAGAGACCCAGTACTTC. Translation gives CASSIGGARQETQYF.

This rearrangement joins TRBV28 to TRBJ2-1; no firm D call. Germline V gene data show CDR1 as MDHEN and CDR2 as SYDVKM. The CDR3 covers 15 residues. Trimming took 5 bases from V and 5 from J, leaving 16 bases between them. The CDR3 is CASSPELLINNEQFF. DNA of the CDR3: TGTGCCAGCAGTCCCGAACTCCTTATCAACAATGAGCAGTTCTTC.

The chain recombines TRBV5-1 with TRBJ2-7; possibly TRBD1 for D (6 bases). Trimming pared 2 bases from V and 9 bases from J, leaving 24 bases between. The CDR3 length is 16 residues. Germline-derived CDR1 and CDR2 are SGHRS and YFSETQ. DNA for the CDR3: TGCGCCAGCAGCTTAGAATTGGACAGACCCCTACGAGGGCAGTACTTC. This gives the protein CASSLELDRPLRGQYF.

This clone came up a few times. The chain combines TRBV6-1 with TRBJ2-7; D is uncertain. The germline gives CDR1 MNHNS, CDR2 SASEGT. The CDR3 is 11 amino acids. V lost 2 bases to trimming and J lost 3 bases, with 2 bases between them. The CDR3 DNA is TGTGCCAGCAGTGAACTCTACGAGCAGTACTTC. Protein product: CASSELYEQYF.

This rearrangement joins TRBV12-3 or TRBV12-4 to TRBJ2-7; no firm D call. The CDR3 has 12 residues. Trimming pared 4 bases from V and 0 bases from J, leaving 4 bases between. CDR3 sequence reads: CASSSSSYEQYF. The CDR3 DNA is TGTGCCAGCAGTTCCTCCTCCTACGAGCAGTACTTC.

This sequence joins TRBV5-1 and TRBJ2-3; D gene uncertain. This CDR3 comprises 14 residues. V lost 0 bases and J 0 bases, leaving 5 bases between the germline ends. The germline CDR1 and CDR2 sequences are SGHRS and YFSETQ. The DNA for the CDR3 is TGCGCCAGCAGCTTGGAAACTAGCACAGATACGCAGTATTTT. Translating it yields CASSLETSTDTQYF.

The gene calls are TRBV18 and TRBJ2-2, with D maybe TRBD1 (5 bases). The CDR3 totals 14 residues. The V gene's germline CDR1 is KGHSH and CDR2 LQKENI. Trimming left V 2 bases short and J 1 base short, with 5 bases between. CDR3 residues: CASSPGQNTGELFF. The CDR3 DNA reads TGTGCCAGCTCACCAGGACAGAACACCGGGGAGCTGTTTTTT.

The J gene is TRBJ2-7, the V gene TRBV7-2; D remains ambiguous. Trimming cost V 5 bases and J 0 bases, with 5 bases left between them. The germline CDR1 and CDR2 sequences are SGHTA and FQGNSA. The CDR3 is made up of 12 amino acids. The CDR3: CASSPYSYEQYF. DNA for the CDR3: TGTGCCAGCAGCCCGTACTCCTACGAGCAGTACTTC.